This TCR beta chain was profiled in a study of T cell responses to AZD1222 COVID-19 vaccine. General study findings and limits: Repertoires were obtained solely post-peak T cell response. Most donors were white British and more were female, and clonal diversity was possibly underestimated. Among spike-specific TCRs, nearly half reportedly target unmutated variant regions.

The ends lost 0 bases at V and 3 bases at J; junction bases unmatched: 3. This CDR3 is 15 amino acids long. Germline CDR1 and CDR2: KGHDR and SFDVKD. With respect to this clone: Antigen specificity is unknown.

The repertoire was sequenced with immunoSEQ multiplex PCR; TCRdb's copy has only in-frame clones and lacks some. The data contain about 210,000 clones, about 92% of them seen just once; the ten biggest clones take up approximately 1.5%. This sequence was found in an adult in good health. This chain uses TRBV24-1 with TRBJ1-2, with 7 bases that match TRBD1. The source material was peripheral blood, sampled on day 0 of AZD1222 vaccination. CDR3 nucleotide sequence: TGTGCCACCAGTGATTTGGATGGGACAGACTATGGCTACACCTTC. As protein: CATSDLDGTDYGYTF.